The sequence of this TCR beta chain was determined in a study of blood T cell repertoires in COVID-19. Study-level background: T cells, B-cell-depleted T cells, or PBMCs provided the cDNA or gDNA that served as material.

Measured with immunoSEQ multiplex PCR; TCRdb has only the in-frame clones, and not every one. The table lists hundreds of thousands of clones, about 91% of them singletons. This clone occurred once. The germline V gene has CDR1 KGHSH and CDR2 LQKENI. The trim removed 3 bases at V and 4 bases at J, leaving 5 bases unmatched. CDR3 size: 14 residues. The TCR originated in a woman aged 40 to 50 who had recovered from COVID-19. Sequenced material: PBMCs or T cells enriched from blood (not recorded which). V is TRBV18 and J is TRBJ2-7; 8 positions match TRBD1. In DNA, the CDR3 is TGTGCCAGCTCACCGGCGGGACAGGTTTACGAGCAGTACTTC. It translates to CASSPAGQVYEQYF.